Sequencing of this T cell receptor beta chain was carried out in a study of blood T cell repertoires in COVID-19. Profiling relied on immunoSEQ multiplex PCR, and the TCRdb table lists in-frame clones only, not all of them. The table records some 120,000 clones, 70% to 80% of them present only once. The CDR3 has 15 residues. Germline V gene lookup returns CDR1 SNHLY and CDR2 FYNNEI. V gave up 5 bases and J gave up 1 base, with 12 bases separating them. This chain uses TRBV2 with TRBJ1-3; possible D gene TRBD1, 6 bases. The sequencing input was peripheral blood. This receptor was obtained from a human donor in a cohort sampled during active COVID-19. CDR3 in DNA: TGTGCCAGCAGTAACACAGGGTCGTCTGGAAACACCATATATTTT. As protein: CASSNTGSSGNTIYF.